This T cell receptor beta chain was retrieved from a study of T-cell reconstitution after alpha-beta-depleted transplantation in children. Study findings and constraints: Counts and diversity of T cells one year after transplant came mostly from newly produced T cells.

Germline V gene lookup returns CDR1 ENHRY and CDR2 SYGVKD. V was clipped by 3 bases and J by 4 bases; unmatched bases: 7. This CDR3 has 15 amino acids. There are a few counts of this clonotype. Its cognate antigen is unknown. Researchers prepared the TCRbeta library using unique molecular identifiers, the study reports. TCRdb recomputed calls from the PCR reads with MiXCR, one row per CDR3 protein. The sample has fewer than 700,000 distinct CDR3 sequences, roughly 13% seen once. The receptor comes from a male patient under 18 who had a stem cell transplant for acute myeloid leukemia, so the T cells may come from the graft donor. V usage is TRBV10-3 and J usage is TRBJ2-3; 7 bases fit TRBD2. The sample in question was PBMCs, mostly from graft donor cells, obtained 360 days after TCRalphabeta/CD19-depleted stem cell transplant. The CDR3 DNA follows: TGTGCCATCAGTGACGGCGGGGGTAACCCAGATACGCAGTATTTT. Translated: CAISDGGGNPDTQYF.